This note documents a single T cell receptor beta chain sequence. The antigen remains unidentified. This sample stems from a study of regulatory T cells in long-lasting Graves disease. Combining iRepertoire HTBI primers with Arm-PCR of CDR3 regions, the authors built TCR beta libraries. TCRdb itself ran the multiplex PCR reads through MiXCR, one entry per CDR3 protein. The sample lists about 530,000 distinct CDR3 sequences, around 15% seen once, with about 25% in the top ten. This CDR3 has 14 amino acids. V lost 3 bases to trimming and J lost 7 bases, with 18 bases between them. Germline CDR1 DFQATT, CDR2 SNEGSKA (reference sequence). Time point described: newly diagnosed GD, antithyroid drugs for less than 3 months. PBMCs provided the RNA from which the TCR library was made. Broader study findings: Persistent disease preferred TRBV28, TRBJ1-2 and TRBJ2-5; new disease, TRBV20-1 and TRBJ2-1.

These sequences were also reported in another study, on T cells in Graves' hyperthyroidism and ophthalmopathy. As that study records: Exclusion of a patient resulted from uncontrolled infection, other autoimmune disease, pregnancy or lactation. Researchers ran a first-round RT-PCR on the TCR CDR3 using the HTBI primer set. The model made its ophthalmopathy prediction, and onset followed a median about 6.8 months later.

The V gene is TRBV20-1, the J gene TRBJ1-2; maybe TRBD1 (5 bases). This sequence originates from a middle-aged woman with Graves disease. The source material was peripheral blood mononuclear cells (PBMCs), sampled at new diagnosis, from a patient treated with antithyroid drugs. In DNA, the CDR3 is TGCAGTGCTAGTAGTGTAGGGGTCGGGGTTGGCTACACCTTC. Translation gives CSASSVGVGVGYTF.